The clone carrying this T cell receptor beta chain was seen a single time. Trimming pared 2 bases from V and 0 bases from J, leaving 6 bases between. Germline-derived CDR1 and CDR2 are MNHEY and SVGEGT. The CDR3 loop spans 14 amino acids. Produced via immunoSEQ multiplex PCR; TCRdb's table is partial and in-frame only. The table has some 300,000 clones, 85% to 90% seen once. Patients from Seattle were sampled longitudinally, starting during active infection. The data stem from a study of blood T cell repertoires in COVID-19. Study context: The study drew acute and convalescent COVID-19 samples from the United States, Italy and Spain. In each case, the material was cDNA or gDNA derived from T cells, B-cell-depleted T cells, or PBMCs.

The specimen sequenced was peripheral blood. This chain joins TRBV6-2 or TRBV6-3 and TRBJ2-3; D unresolved. This receptor was taken from a woman in her 50s with COVID-19, enrolled during active disease. CDR3 nucleotide sequence: TGTGCCAGCAGTTACCTGACTAGCACAGATACGCAGTATTTT. This sequence encodes CASSYLTSTDTQYF.